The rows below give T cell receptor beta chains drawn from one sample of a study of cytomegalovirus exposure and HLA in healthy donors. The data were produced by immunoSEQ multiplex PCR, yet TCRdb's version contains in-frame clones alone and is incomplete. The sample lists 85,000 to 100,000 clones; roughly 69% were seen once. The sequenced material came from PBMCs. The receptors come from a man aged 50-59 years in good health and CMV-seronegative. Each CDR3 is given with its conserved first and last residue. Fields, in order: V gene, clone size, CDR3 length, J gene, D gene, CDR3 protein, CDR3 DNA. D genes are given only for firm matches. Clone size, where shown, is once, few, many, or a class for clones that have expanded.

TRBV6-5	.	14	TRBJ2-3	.	CASSDKFSTDTQYF	TGTGCCAGCAGTGACAAATTTAGCACAGATACGCAGTATTTT
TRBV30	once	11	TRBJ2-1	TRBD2	CAWSLAGEQFF	TGTGCCTGGAGTTTAGCGGGTGAGCAGTTCTTC
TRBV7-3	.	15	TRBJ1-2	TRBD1	CASSLSPDRGHGYTF	TGTGCCAGCAGCTTAAGCCCCGACAGGGGGCATGGCTACACCTTC
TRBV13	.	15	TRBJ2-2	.	CASSSRNRVPGELFF	TGTGCCAGCAGCTCGCGTAACAGGGTGCCCGGGGAGCTGTTTTTT
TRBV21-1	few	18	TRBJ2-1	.	CASSKRRSSWAGRNEQFF	TGTGCCAGCAGCAAACGTAGGAGCTCCTGGGCGGGACGCAATGAGCAGTTCTTC
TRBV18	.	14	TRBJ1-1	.	CASSPSGRGTEAFF	TGTGCCAGCTCACCTTCGGGAAGGGGGACTGAAGCTTTCTTT
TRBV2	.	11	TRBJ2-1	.	CASRDYNEQFF	TGTGCCAGCCGGGACTACAATGAGCAGTTCTTC
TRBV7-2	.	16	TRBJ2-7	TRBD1	CASSLAYRTGLYEQYF	TGTGCCAGCAGCTTAGCCTACAGGACAGGTCTCTACGAGCAGTACTTC
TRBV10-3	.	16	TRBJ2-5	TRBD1	CAISESGTGGQETQYF	TGTGCCATCAGTGAGTCAGGGACAGGGGGCCAAGAGACCCAGTACTTC
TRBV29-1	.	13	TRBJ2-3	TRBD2	CSAERGKRDTQYF	TGCAGCGCTGAGCGGGGGAAGCGGGATACGCAGTATTTT
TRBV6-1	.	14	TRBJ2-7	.	CASTEVGGLEEQYF	TGTGCCAGCACCGAGGTGGGGGGGCTTGAGGAGCAGTACTTC
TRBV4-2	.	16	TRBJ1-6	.	CASSLPDSLYNSPLHF	TGTGCCAGCAGCCTTCCGGACTCTCTTTATAATTCACCCCTCCACTTT
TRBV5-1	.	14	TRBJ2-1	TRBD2	CARKGTTLRNEQFF	TGCGCCAGGAAGGGGACTACTCTTCGCAATGAGCAGTTCTTC
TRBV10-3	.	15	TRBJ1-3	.	CAISEGPGTGNTIYF	TGTGCCATCAGTGAGGGACCGGGGACTGGAAACACCATATATTTT
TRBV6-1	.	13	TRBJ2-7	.	CASAGLHSYEQYF	TGTGCCAGCGCTGGACTACACTCCTACGAGCAGTACTTC
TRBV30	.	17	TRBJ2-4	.	CAWSVRQGSIAKNIQYF	TGTGCCTGGAGTGTTAGGCAGGGGTCGATAGCCAAAAACATTCAGTACTTC
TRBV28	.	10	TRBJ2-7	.	CASSFDEQYF	TGTGCCAGCAGTTTCGACGAGCAGTACTTC
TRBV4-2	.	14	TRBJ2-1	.	CASSQVRQQNEQFF	TGTGCCAGCAGCCAAGTTCGACAGCAAAATGAGCAGTTCTTC
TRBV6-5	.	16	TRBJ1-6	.	CASSYIQGSYNSPLHF	TGTGCCAGCAGTTACATTCAGGGCTCCTATAATTCACCCCTCCACTTT
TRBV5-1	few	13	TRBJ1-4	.	CASSLGTDEKLFF	TGCGCCAGCAGCTTGGGGACAGATGAAAAACTGTTTTTT
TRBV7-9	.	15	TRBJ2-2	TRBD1	CASSPTGEATGELFF	TGTGCCAGCAGCCCTACAGGGGAAGCCACCGGGGAGCTGTTTTTT
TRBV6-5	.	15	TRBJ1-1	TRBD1	CASRIQGQKNTEAFF	TGTGCCAGCAGGATCCAGGGACAGAAAAACACTGAAGCTTTCTTT
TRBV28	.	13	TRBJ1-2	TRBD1	CASSFGQGYGYTF	TGTGCCAGCAGTTTCGGACAGGGTTATGGCTACACCTTC
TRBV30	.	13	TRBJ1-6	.	CAWTISYNSPLHF	TGTGCCTGGACCATCTCCTATAATTCACCCCTCCACTTT
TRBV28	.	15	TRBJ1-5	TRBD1	CASSFPGGIYQPQHF	TGTGCCAGCAGTTTCCCAGGGGGCATTTATCAGCCCCAGCATTTT
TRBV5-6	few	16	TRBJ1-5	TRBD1	CASSAGTGSTNQPQHF	TGTGCCAGCAGCGCGGGGACAGGGTCTACCAATCAGCCCCAGCATTTT
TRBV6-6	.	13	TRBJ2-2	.	CASSYHSPGELFF	TGTGCCAGCAGTTACCACTCGCCCGGGGAGCTGTTTTTT
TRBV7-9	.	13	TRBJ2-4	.	CASSFLAKNIQYF	TGTGCCAGCAGCTTCCTGGCCAAAAACATTCAGTACTTC
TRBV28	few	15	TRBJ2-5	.	CASSLGGGSKETQYF	TGTGCCAGCAGTTTAGGAGGGGGCTCGAAAGAGACCCAGTACTTC
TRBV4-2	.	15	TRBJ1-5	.	CASSQVQGFDQPQHF	TGTGCCAGCAGCCAAGTCCAGGGTTTCGATCAGCCCCAGCATTTT
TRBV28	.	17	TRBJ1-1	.	CASSFPRQGQVNTEAFF	TGTGCCAGCAGTTTCCCCCGGCAGGGGCAGGTGAACACTGAAGCTTTCTTT
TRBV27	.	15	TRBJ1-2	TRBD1	CASSLTGYGGYGYTF	TGTGCCAGCAGTTTGACAGGGTATGGTGGCTATGGCTACACCTTC
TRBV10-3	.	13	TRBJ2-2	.	CAIRPDRTGELFF	TGTGCCATCAGACCGGACAGAACCGGGGAGCTGTTTTTT
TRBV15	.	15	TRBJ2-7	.	CATSRTMGQGNEQYF	TGTGCCACCAGCAGAACTATGGGGCAGGGAAACGAGCAGTACTTC
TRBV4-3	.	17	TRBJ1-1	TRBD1	CASSQDRDIWTGGAAFF	TGCGCCAGCAGCCAAGATCGTGACATCTGGACAGGGGGCGCAGCTTTCTTT
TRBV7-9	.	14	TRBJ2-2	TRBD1	CASSLTGEIRELFF	TGTGCCAGCAGCTTGACAGGGGAAATACGGGAGCTGTTTTTT
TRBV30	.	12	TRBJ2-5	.	CAWSPHRETQYF	TGTGCCTGGAGTCCGCACCGGGAGACCCAGTACTTC
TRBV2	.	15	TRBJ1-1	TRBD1	CASSEETGANTEAFF	TGTGCCAGCAGTGAGGAGACAGGGGCGAACACTGAAGCTTTCTTT
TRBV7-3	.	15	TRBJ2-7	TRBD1	CASSLNLQGVNEQYF	TGTGCCAGCAGCTTAAATCTCCAGGGGGTAAACGAGCAGTACTTC
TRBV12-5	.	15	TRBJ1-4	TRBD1	CASGPWTGINEKLFF	TGTGCTAGTGGTCCCTGGACAGGAATTAATGAAAAACTGTTTTTT
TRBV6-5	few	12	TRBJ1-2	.	CASSLRDSGYTF	TGTGCCAGCAGTCTACGAGACAGTGGCTACACCTTC
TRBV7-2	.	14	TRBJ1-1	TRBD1	CASSFQQGDTEAFF	TGTGCCAGCAGCTTCCAACAGGGGGACACTGAAGCTTTCTTT
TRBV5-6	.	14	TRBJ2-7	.	CASSFPGLTYEQYF	TGTGCCAGCAGCTTTCCGGGACTCACCTACGAGCAGTACTTC
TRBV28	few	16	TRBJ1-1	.	CASSSRAWGMNTEAFF	TGTGCCAGCAGCAGCAGGGCGTGGGGTATGAACACTGAAGCTTTCTTT
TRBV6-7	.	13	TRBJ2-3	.	CASRATSGDTQYF	TGTGCCAGCAGGGCCACTAGTGGAGATACGCAGTATTTT
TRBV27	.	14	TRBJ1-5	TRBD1	CASSQTGVGQPQHF	TGTGCCAGCAGCCAGACAGGGGTGGGACAGCCCCAGCATTTT